The T cell receptor beta chain described here comes from a study of T cells in Graves' hyperthyroidism and ophthalmopathy. TCR beta CDR3 regions were amplified from RNA transcripts. HTBI primers were employed in a first-round RT-PCR of the TCR CDR3. TCRdb re-called the multiplex PCR reads with MiXCR, one entry per CDR3 protein. The sample has roughly 500,000 distinct CDR3 sequences; around a quarter are singletons. The germline V gene has CDR1 MNHEY and CDR2 SVGAGI. With V trimmed by 3 bases and J by 2 bases, 3 bases remained unmatched. There are 14 residues in the CDR3. The specimen sequenced was blood. The rearrangement uses TRBV6-5 and TRBJ2-7; 8 bases map to TRBD2. The receptor comes from a woman aged 25 to 39 with Graves' ophthalmopathy. CDR3 loop: CASSYIGRAYEQYF. CDR3 in DNA: TGTGCCAGCAGTTATATCGGGAGGGCCTACGAGCAGTACTTC.